This TCR beta chain is from a study of early T cells in non-severe SARS-CoV-2 infection. Study background: Whole-blood bulk RNA, unsorted, was sequenced, and chains were unpaired.

Individual cDNA molecules received unique molecular identifiers during library preparation. MiXCR, run by TCRdb on the 5' RACE reads, gives a single entry per CDR3 protein. The profile shows 40,000 to 45,000 distinct CDR3 sequences, roughly 4.7% of them singletons. Findings and limits, study-wide: Anti-spike CD8 responses were favored by VDJdb matching, which missed private and CD4 specificities.

This clonotype was seen at least ten times. Antigen specificity is unknown. The sequence was collected from an adult who was a healthcare worker with PCR-confirmed SARS-CoV-2 infection or an uninfected control (not recorded which). The source material was whole blood.

The CDR3 DNA sequence: TGCAGTGCTCATGACACTCAGATGGGTGAAAAACTGTTTTTT. This translates into CSAHDTQMGEKLFF. The chain has TRBV20-1 and TRBJ1-4, with D unclear. This CDR3 is built from 14 residues. V shed 5 bases and J shed 7 bases, with 17 bases lying between them. From germline, CDR1 is DFQATT and CDR2 SNEGSKA (reference sequence).